A single sample is the source of the 32 T cell receptor beta chains below, sequenced in a study of monozygotic twins with inflammatory bowel disease. From its re-call of the 5' RACE reads, TCRdb lists each CDR3 protein once, without DNA. With some 160,000 distinct CDR3 sequences in the sample, the ten largest clones hold around 6.8%. Sequenced input: blood. These receptor sequences come from a human donor with ulcerative colitis or Crohn's disease, or a healthy co-twin of an affected twin (not recorded which).

This chain links TRBV18 with TRBJ2-2. CDR3 length equals 15 residues. CDR1 and CDR2 from the germline V gene are KGHSH and LQKENI. The CDR3 region is CASSLSGSETGELFF.

The chain has TRBV10-1 and TRBJ1-1. This CDR3 contains 13 residues. Looked up from germline, CDR1 is WNHNN and CDR2 is SYGVQD (reference sequence). The CDR3 sequence: CASSGGINTEAFF.

The V and J genes are TRBV19 and TRBJ2-7; TCRdb designates TRBD1, a call that cannot be tested without DNA. Germline CDR1 reads LNHDA; CDR2 reads SQIVND (reference sequence). This CDR3 comprises 14 residues. The CDR3 reads CASSIAGQPNEQYF.

The chain uses TRBV5-1 and TRBJ1-2; the D call from TCRdb, TRBD1, cannot be confirmed without DNA. The CDR3 spans 13 residues. The germline V gene encodes CDR1 SGHRS and CDR2 YFSETQ. The CDR3 protein is CASSADRTRGYTF.

The rearrangement links TRBV7-6 to TRBJ2-7; TCRdb outputs TRBD1, but without DNA this stays unchecked. In germline, CDR1 is SGHVS, CDR2 FNYEAQ. The CDR3 covers 15 residues. CDR3 sequence reads: CASSLSDRGSYEQYF.

The chain employs TRBV29-1 and TRBJ2-5; the D call from TCRdb, TRBD1, cannot be confirmed without DNA. The CDR3 length is 15 residues. The V gene's germline CDR1 is SQVTM and CDR2 ANQGSEA. CDR3 protein: CSVEPQPRTSETQYF.

The chain uses TRBV6-5 and TRBJ1-6. The CDR3 loop spans 18 amino acids. From germline, CDR1 is MNHEY and CDR2 SVGAGI. CDR3 sequence reads: CASSYDGKGATYNSPLHF.

This rearrangement joins TRBV6-2 or TRBV6-3 to TRBJ2-1; TCRdb indicates TRBD1, and absent DNA this call remains unverified. This CDR3 is 15 amino acids long. Per germline, CDR1 MNHEY and CDR2 SVGEGT. The CDR3 loop reads CASSSAGTDYREQFF.

The J gene is TRBJ1-5, the V gene TRBV4-1; TCRdb indicates TRBD1, and absent DNA this call remains unverified. The CDR3 extends over 17 amino acids. The germline V gene encodes CDR1 MGHRA and CDR2 YSYEKL. CDR3 in amino acids: CASSQFGQGAGDQPQHF.

The chain carries TRBV20-1 and TRBJ1-4. This CDR3 spans 11 amino acids. The germline V gene encodes CDR1 DFQATT and CDR2 SNEGSKA (reference sequence). CDR3 sequence reads: CKIQRGEKLFF.

The V and J genes are TRBV6-5 and TRBJ2-3; lacking DNA, the TRBD1 call made by TCRdb goes unchecked. The CDR3 is 12 residues long. In germline, CDR1 is MNHEY, CDR2 SVGAGI. This chain's CDR3 is CASSPGGPGIYF.

CDR3 in amino acids: CSARDPEESPYEQYF. The chain carries TRBV20-1 and TRBJ2-7. CDR3 length: 15 amino acids. The germline V gene has CDR1 DFQATT and CDR2 SNEGSKA (reference sequence).

This sequence joins TRBV7-6 and TRBJ2-1; absent DNA, TCRdb's TRBD1 call cannot be checked. The CDR3 consists of 16 residues. The germline V gene has CDR1 SGHVS and CDR2 FNYEAQ. The CDR3 region is CASSPRTGSSYNEQFF.

J is TRBJ1-6 and V is TRBV28; TCRdb picks TRBD1, but there is no DNA to check that call. The V gene's germline CDR1 is MDHEN and CDR2 SYDVKM. There are 13 residues in the CDR3. CDR3 sequence: CASGGGTVSPLHF.

The chain recombines TRBV27 with TRBJ2-7. The V gene's germline CDR1 is MNHEY and CDR2 SMNVEV (reference sequence). This CDR3 is built from 14 residues. CDR3 residues: CASTKAGASYEQYF.

J is TRBJ1-1 and V is TRBV30. The CDR3 runs 13 residues. Germline CDR1 GTSNPN, CDR2 SVGIG (reference sequence). The CDR3 is CAWTSRLNTEAFF. Full variable domain (missing parts from reference TRBV30 and TRBJ1-1): SQTIHQWPATLVQPVGSPLSLECTVEGTSNPNLYWYRQAAGRGLQLLFYSVGIGQISSEVPQNLSASRPQDRQFILSSKKLLLSDSGFYLCAWTSRLNTEAFFGQGTRLTVV.

The rearrangement joins TRBV7-8 to TRBJ2-5; the D gene TCRdb calls, TRBD1, cannot be checked with no DNA. CDR3 length: 13 amino acids. CDR1 is SGHVS and CDR2 is FQNEAQ in the germline V gene. The CDR3: CASSGAYQETQYF.

The chain is built from TRBV9 and TRBJ1-6; the D call from TCRdb, TRBD1, cannot be confirmed without DNA. The V gene's germline CDR1 is SGDLS and CDR2 YYNGEE. CDR3 length: 14 amino acids. CDR3 region: CASSAGHPNSPLHF. Variable domain in full (rest from reference TRBV9 and TRBJ1-6): DSGVTQTPKHLITATGQRVTLRCSPRSGDLSVYWYQQSLDQGLQFLIQYYNGEERAKGNILERFSAQQFPDLHSELNLSSLELGDSALYFCASSAGHPNSPLHFGNGTRLTVT.

V gene TRBV20-1 combines with J gene TRBJ2-4. The CDR3 extends over 13 amino acids. CDR1 DFQATT and CDR2 SNEGSKA come from the germline V gene (reference sequence). The CDR3 region is CSAGQDNKNIQYF.

The CDR3 spells CASSLGQGARFGAEKLFF. The rearrangement joins TRBV5-1 to TRBJ1-4; absent DNA, TCRdb's TRBD1 call cannot be checked. Germline V gene sequence: CDR1 SGHRS, CDR2 YFSETQ. The CDR3 consists of 18 residues.

V is TRBV29-1 and J is TRBJ2-1; the TCRdb call, TRBD1, lacks DNA for checking. The CDR3 consists of 18 residues. In germline, CDR1 is SQVTM, CDR2 ANQGSEA. CDR3 loop: CSVEDPGQGASSYNEQFF.

This chain uses TRBV11-2 with TRBJ1-6. The length of the CDR3 is 18 residues. The germline gives CDR1 SGHAT, CDR2 FQNNGV. The CDR3 sequence is CASSSDIAGSSYNSPLHF. The whole variable domain, filled in from reference TRBV11-2 and TRBJ1-6, reads EAGVAQSPRYKIIEKRQSVAFWCNPISGHATLYWYQQILGQGPKLLIQFQNNGVVDDSQLPKDRFSAERLKGVDSTLKIQPAKLEDSAVYLCASSSDIAGSSYNSPLHFGNGTRLTVT.

This chain links TRBV3-1 with TRBJ2-4; TCRdb lists TRBD1, though no DNA is available to test this call. The CDR3 has 15 residues. Germline V gene lookup returns CDR1 LGHDT and CDR2 YNNKEL (reference sequence). The CDR3 region is CASSQGPGGINIQYF.

This chain uses TRBV5-1 with TRBJ2-5; the D call from TCRdb, TRBD1, cannot be confirmed without DNA. Germline V CDR1 and CDR2: SGHRS, YFSETQ. This CDR3 comprises 15 residues. CDR3 loop: CASSPPSGFQETQYF. The variable domain in full, completed from reference TRBV5-1 and TRBJ2-5, reads KAGVTQTPRYLIKTRGQQVTLSCSPISGHRSVSWYQQTPGQGLQFLFEYFSETQRNKGNFPGRFSGRQFSNSRSEMNVSTLELGDSALYLCASSPPSGFQETQYFGPGTRLLVL.

The chain combines TRBV24-1 with TRBJ2-1; there is no DNA to check the TCRdb D call of TRBD2. Germline values: CDR1 KGHDR, CDR2 SFDVKD. The CDR3 has 15 residues. CDR3 sequence reads: CATSDFSRRDNEQFF.

CDR3 region: CASRYQDRAYNEQFF. The V and J genes are TRBV10-2 and TRBJ2-1; TCRdb lists TRBD1, though no DNA is available to test this call. There are 15 residues in the CDR3. CDR1 WSHSY and CDR2 SAAADI come from the germline V gene.

This rearrangement joins TRBV15 to TRBJ1-1. CDR3 length: 14 residues. Germline V gene lookup returns CDR1 LNHNV and CDR2 YYDKDF (reference sequence). The CDR3 loop reads CATSRDFANTEAFF.

The CDR3: CASSLAPGSRGGELFF. V usage is TRBV5-1 and J usage is TRBJ2-2; TCRdb's assignment of TRBD1 cannot be checked, as there is no DNA. Germline V gene data show CDR1 as SGHRS and CDR2 as YFSETQ. This CDR3 has 16 amino acids.

The chain links TRBV6-1 to TRBJ1-3; TCRdb indicates TRBD1, and absent DNA this call remains unverified. The CDR3 length is 18 residues. Germline V gives CDR1 MNHNS, CDR2 SASEGT. The CDR3 reads CASSPLPPLSGSGNTIYF.

The V and J genes are TRBV3-1 and TRBJ2-7; as DNA is missing, the TRBD1 call by TCRdb cannot be tested. CDR1 and CDR2 from the germline V gene are LGHDT and YNNKEL (reference sequence). This CDR3 spans 14 amino acids. The CDR3 loop reads CASSSGQGGYEQYF.

This chain links TRBV5-6 with TRBJ1-1; TCRdb's D call of TRBD1 is untestable without DNA. The germline gives CDR1 SGHDT, CDR2 YYEEEE. The CDR3 is made up of 14 amino acids. The CDR3 spells CASSLTGRNTEAFF.

The V call is TRBV4-3, the J call TRBJ1-2; TCRdb selects TRBD1, and the lack of DNA leaves this call unchecked. CDR1 is LGHNA and CDR2 is YSLEER in the germline V gene. The CDR3 has 16 residues. The CDR3 region is CASSQAGTGANYGYTF.